This T cell receptor beta chain came from a study of cytomegalovirus exposure and HLA in healthy donors. As to this clone: No antigen is known for it.

The germline gives CDR1 MRHNA, CDR2 SNTAGT. The V end lost 3 bases, the J end lost 1 base, and 11 bases lay between the germline ends. CDR3 length equals 15 residues. These donors were members of the approximately 110-subject validation cohort, a group separate from the roughly 670-subject first cohort. Study-wide points: A list of more than 150 TCR beta chains associated with cytomegalovirus was given. Most sequenced TCRs were rare (though some public TCRs occurred in many donors). According to a later analysis, TCR clusters from the first cohort tended to co-occur in the roughly 110 validation repertoires.

The protocol was immunoSEQ multiplex PCR, while the TCRdb copy is restricted to in-frame clones and leaves out a portion. The sample comprises a few hundred thousand clones, about 90% of which are singletons, and approximately 3.1% rests with the top ten. The chain joins TRBV6-4 to TRBJ2-3; maybe TRBD2 (5 bases). The material sequenced was PBMCs. This clonotype was obtained from a woman in her twenties or thirties in good health and CMV-seronegative. The CDR3 reads CASSESAEGTDTQYF. CDR3 DNA sequence: TGTGCCAGCAGTGAATCAGCGGAAGGCACAGATACGCAGTATTTT.